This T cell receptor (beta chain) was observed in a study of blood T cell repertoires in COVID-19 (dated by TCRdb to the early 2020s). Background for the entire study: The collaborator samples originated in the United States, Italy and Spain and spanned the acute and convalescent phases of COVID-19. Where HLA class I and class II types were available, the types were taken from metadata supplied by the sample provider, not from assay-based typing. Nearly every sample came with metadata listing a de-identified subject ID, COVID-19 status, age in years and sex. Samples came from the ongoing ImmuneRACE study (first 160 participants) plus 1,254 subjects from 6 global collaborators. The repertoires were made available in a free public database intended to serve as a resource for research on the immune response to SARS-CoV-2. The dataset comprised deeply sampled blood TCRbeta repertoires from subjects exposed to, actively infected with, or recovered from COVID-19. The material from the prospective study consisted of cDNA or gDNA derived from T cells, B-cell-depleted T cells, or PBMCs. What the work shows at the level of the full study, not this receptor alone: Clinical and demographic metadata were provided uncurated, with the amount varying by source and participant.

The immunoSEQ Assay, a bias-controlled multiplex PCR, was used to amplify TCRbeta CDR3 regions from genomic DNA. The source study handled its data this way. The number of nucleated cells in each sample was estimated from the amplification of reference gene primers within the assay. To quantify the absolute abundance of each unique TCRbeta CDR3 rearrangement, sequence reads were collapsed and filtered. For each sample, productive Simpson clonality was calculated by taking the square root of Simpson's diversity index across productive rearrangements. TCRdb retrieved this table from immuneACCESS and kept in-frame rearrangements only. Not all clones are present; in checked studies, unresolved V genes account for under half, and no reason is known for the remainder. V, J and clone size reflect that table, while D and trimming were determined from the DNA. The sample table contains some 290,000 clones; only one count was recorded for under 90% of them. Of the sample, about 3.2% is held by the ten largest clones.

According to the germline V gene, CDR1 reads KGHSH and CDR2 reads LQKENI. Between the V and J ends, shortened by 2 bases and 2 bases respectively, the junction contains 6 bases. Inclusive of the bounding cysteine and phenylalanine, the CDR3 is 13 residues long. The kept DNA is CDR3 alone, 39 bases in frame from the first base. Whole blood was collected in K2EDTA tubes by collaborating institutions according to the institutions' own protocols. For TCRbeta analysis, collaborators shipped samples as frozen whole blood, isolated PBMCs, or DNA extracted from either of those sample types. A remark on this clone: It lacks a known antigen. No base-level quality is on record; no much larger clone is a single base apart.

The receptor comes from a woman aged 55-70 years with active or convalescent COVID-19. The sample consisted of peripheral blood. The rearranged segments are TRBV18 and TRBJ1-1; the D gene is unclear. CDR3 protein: CASSPIANTEAFF. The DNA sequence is TGTGCCAGCTCACCAATAGCCAACACTGAAGCTTTCTTT.